Here is one T cell receptor (beta chain) with its context. The sample is drawn from a study of blood T cell repertoires in COVID-19. Produced via immunoSEQ multiplex PCR; TCRdb's table is partial and in-frame only. The top ten hold about 7% of the sample, which has about 360,000 clones, 65% to 90% seen once. Germline CDR1 and CDR2: LGHNA and YNFKEQ. Trimming took off 1 base at V and 4 bases at J, with 11 bases between the two ends. CDR3 length: 14 amino acids. Patients of the Seattle cohort, enrolled during active infection, were followed longitudinally. The TCR originated in a woman in her sixties with COVID-19, enrolled during active disease. The chain links TRBV4-2 to TRBJ2-7; D remains ambiguous. Sequencing used peripheral blood. The CDR3 loop reads CASSQVSLGYEQYF. CDR3 bases: TGTGCCAGCAGCCAAGTGTCCCTCGGGTACGAGCAGTACTTC.